This T cell receptor beta chain was documented in a study of shared clonotypes between healthy human individuals. Across the study: The donors, a couple of women and a few men, were aged 18 to 49. General observations from the study: Several donors had approximately 4.6% of their naive CD4 clonotypes in common. Large depth notwithstanding, sorted-subset sequencing proved incomplete by rarefaction.

The CDR3 totals 15 residues. Germline V gene sequence: CDR1 SGDLS, CDR2 YYNGEE. The V gene end was trimmed by 1 base and the J gene end by 7 bases; junction bases not matched to a gene: 6. Concerning this clone itself: Its target is not known.

It was 200 to 250 ng DNA, about 30,000 T cell genomes, that sorted-subset replicate PCRs used. Sequencing was performed with immunoSEQ multiplex PCR; in TCRdb, only in-frame clones are kept and a portion is missing. Found here are 2.3 million or so clones, more than 80% of them singletons; the top ten hold roughly 0.36%. Sample: naive CD4+ T cells from PBMCs. Subset given: CD45RA+ positively selected. This receptor was identified in a man between 18 and 29 years old in good health. Some clones in this sample may be carry-over from other donors' samples. V and J are TRBV9 and TRBJ2-1; 9 nucleotides line up with TRBD2. The CDR3 sequence: CASSVQAGGWNEQFF. Here the CDR3 DNA reads TGTGCCAGCAGCGTACAAGCGGGAGGATGGAATGAGCAGTTCTTC.